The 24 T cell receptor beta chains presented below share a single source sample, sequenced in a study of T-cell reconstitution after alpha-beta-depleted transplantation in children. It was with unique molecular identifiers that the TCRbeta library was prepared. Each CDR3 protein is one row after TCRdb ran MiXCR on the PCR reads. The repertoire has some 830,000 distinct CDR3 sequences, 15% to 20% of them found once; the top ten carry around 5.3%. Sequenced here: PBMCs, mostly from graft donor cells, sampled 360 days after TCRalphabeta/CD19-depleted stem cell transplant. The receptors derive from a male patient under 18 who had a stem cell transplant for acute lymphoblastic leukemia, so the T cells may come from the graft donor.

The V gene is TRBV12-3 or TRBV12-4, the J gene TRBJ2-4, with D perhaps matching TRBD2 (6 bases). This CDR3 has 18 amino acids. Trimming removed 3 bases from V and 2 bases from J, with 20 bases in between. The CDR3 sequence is CASSFANLVGGPKNIQYF. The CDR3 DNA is TGTGCCAGCAGTTTTGCCAACTTAGTCGGGGGTCCCAAAAACATTCAGTACTTC.

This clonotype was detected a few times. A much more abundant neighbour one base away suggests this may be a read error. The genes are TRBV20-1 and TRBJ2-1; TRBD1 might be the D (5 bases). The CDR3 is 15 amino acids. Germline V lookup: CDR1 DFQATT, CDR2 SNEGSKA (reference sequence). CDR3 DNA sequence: TGCTGTGCTAGAGATCTGGTAGGGGCCCATAATGAGCAGTTCTTC. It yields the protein CCARDLVGAHNEQFF.

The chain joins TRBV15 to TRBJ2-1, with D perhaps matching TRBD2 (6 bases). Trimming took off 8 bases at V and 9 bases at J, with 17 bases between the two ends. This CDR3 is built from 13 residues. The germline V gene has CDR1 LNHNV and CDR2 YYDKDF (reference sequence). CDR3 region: CATRDLGNIEQFF. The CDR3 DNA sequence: TGTGCCACCCGGGACTTGGGAAACATTGAGCAGTTCTTC.

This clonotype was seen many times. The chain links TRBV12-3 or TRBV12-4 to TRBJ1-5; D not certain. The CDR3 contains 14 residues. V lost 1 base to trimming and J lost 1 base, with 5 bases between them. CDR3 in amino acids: CASSLVASNQPQHF. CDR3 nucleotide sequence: TGTGCCAGCAGTTTAGTTGCGAGCAATCAGCCCCAGCATTTT.

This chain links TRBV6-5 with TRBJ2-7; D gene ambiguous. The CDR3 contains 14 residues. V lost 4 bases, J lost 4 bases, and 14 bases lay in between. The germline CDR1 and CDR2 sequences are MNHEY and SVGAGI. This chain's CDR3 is CASSSSTTAYEQYF. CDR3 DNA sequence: TGTGCCAGCAGTTCCTCCACCACGGCGTACGAGCAGTACTTC.

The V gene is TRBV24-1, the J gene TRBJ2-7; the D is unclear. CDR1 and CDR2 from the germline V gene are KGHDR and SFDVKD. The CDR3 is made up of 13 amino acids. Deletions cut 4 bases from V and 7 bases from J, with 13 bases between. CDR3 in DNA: TGTGCCACCAGTGACGGGCGATCCCGAGAGCAGTACTTC. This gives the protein CATSDGRSREQYF.

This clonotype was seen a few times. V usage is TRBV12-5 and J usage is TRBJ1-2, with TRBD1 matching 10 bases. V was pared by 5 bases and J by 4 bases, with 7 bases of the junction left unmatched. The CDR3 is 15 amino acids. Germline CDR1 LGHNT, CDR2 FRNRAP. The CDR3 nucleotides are TGTGCTAGTGGTCCCGTAGACAGGGGGCTCTATGGCTACACCTTC. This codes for CASGPVDRGLYGYTF.

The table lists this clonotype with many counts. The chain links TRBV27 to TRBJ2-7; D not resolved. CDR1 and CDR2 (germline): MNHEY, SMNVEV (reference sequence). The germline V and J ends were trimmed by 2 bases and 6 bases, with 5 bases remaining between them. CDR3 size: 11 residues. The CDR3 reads CASSLGVEQYF. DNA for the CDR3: TGTGCCAGCAGTTTAGGGGTCGAGCAGTACTTC.

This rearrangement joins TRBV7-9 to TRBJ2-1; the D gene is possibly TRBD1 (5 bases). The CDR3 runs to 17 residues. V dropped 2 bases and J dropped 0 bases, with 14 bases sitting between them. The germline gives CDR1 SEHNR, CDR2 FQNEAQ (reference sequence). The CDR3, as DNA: TGTGCCAGCAGCTTAAGGCCCCCTGGGGCCTCCTACAATGAGCAGTTCTTC. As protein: CASSLRPPGASYNEQFF.

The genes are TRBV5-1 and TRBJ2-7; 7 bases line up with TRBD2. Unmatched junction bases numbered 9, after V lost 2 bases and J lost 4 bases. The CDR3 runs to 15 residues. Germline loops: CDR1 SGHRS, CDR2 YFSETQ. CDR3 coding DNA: TGCGCCAGCAGCTTTGGGGTAGCGGGCCTATACGAGCAGTACTTC. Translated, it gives CASSFGVAGLYEQYF.

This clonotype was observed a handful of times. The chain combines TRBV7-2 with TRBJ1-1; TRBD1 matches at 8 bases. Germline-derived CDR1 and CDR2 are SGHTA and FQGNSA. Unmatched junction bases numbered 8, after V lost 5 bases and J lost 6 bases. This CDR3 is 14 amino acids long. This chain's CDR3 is CASSPYTGGAEAFF. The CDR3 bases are TGTGCCAGCAGCCCGTATACAGGGGGAGCTGAAGCTTTCTTT.

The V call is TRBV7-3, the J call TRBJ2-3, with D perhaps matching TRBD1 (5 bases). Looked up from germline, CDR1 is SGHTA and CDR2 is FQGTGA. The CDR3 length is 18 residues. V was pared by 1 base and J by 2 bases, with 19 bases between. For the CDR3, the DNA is TGTGCCAGCAGCTTAAGGGGCAGAATCCCTCATATCACAGATACGCAGTATTTT. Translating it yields CASSLRGRIPHITDTQYF.

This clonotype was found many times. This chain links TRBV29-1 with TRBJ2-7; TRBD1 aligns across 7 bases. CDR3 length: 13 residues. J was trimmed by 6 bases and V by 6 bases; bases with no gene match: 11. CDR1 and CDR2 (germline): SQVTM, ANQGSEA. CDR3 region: CSVRQGMALEQYF. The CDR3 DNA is TGCAGCGTCCGACAGGGTATGGCTCTCGAGCAGTACTTC.

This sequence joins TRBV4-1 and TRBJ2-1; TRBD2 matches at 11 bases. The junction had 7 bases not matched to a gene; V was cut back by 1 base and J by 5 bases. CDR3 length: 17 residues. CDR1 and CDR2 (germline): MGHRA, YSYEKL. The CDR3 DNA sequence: TGCGCCAGCAGCCAAGCCTTACTAGCGGGAGAGGACAATGAGCAGTTCTTC. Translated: CASSQALLAGEDNEQFF.

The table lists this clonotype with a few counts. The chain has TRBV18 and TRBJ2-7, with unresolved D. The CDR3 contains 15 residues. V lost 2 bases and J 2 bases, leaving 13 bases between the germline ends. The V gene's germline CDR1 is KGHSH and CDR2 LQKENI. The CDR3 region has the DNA TGTGCCAGCTCACCAGTGCCAGACGCAACCTACGAGCAGTACTTC. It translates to CASSPVPDATYEQYF.

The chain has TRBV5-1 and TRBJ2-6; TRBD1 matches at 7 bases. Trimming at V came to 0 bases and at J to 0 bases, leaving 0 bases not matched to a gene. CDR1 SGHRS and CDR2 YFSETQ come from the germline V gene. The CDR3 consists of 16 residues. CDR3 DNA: TGCGCCAGCAGCTTGGGGGACAGCTCTGGGGCCAACGTCCTGACTTTC. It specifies CASSLGDSSGANVLTF. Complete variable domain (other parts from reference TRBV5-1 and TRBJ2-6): KAGVTQTPRYLIKTRGQQVTLSCSPISGHRSVSWYQQTPGQGLQFLFEYFSETQRNKGNFPGRFSGRQFSNSRSEMNVSTLELGDSALYLCASSLGDSSGANVLTFGAGSRLTVL.

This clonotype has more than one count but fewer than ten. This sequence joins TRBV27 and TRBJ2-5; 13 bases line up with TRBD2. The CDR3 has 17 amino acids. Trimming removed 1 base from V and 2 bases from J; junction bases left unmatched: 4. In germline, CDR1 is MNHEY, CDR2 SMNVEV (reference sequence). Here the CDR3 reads CASSLWTGLAGQETQYF. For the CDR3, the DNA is TGTGCCAGCAGTTTATGGACGGGACTAGCGGGGCAAGAGACCCAGTACTTC.

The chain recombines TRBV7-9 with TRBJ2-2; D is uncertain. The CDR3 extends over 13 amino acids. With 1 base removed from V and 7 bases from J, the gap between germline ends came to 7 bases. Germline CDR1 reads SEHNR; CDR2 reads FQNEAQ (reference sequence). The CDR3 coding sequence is TGTGCCAGCAGCTTAGAAACTATCGGGGAGCTGTTTTTT. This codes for CASSLETIGELFF.

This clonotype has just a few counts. In DNA, the CDR3 is TGCGCCAGCAGCCAAGGAACACCCAGGGGCCGTCCTAGCACAGATACGCAGTATTTT. This encodes CASSQGTPRGRPSTDTQYF. The chain is built from TRBV4-1 and TRBJ2-3, with TRBD1 as a possible D gene (6 bases). Between the trimmed V and J ends, which lost 1 base and 0 bases, there was a span of 20 bases. CDR3 size: 19 residues. From germline, CDR1 is MGHRA and CDR2 YSYEKL.

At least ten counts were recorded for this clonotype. The CDR3 sequence is CSAPQGVDTEAFF. The CDR3 DNA follows: TGCAGTGCTCCACAGGGGGTAGACACTGAAGCTTTCTTT. The V gene is TRBV20-1, the J gene TRBJ1-1; TRBD1 matches 8 bases. Unmatched junction bases numbered 5, after V lost 5 bases and J lost 3 bases. This CDR3 region has 13 residues. Germline V gene sequence: CDR1 DFQATT, CDR2 SNEGSKA (reference sequence).

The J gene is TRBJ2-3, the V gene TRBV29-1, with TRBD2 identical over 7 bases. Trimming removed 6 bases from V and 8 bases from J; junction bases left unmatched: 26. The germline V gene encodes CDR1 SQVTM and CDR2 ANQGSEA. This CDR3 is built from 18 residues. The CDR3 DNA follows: TGCAGCGTGCTAGGCCCCGGGAAGGGAGGGCCGGGAGGCGGTACGCAGTATTTT. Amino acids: CSVLGPGKGGPGGGTQYF.

CDR3 DNA sequence: TGTGCCAGCAGTGACACGGGAAAAGAGACCCAGTACTTC. Translated: CASSDTGKETQYF. The rearrangement joins TRBV25-1 to TRBJ2-5; TRBD2 is a possible D gene (5 bases). V lost 3 bases and J lost 3, with 8 bases in between. Germline CDR1 reads MGHDK; CDR2 reads SYGVNS. This CDR3 comprises 13 residues.

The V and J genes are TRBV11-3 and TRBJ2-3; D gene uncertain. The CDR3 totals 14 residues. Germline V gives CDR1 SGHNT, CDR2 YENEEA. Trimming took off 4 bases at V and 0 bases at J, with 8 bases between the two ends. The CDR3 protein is CASSSLRSTDTQYF. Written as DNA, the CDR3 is TGTGCCAGCAGCTCCCTCAGGAGCACAGATACGCAGTATTTT.

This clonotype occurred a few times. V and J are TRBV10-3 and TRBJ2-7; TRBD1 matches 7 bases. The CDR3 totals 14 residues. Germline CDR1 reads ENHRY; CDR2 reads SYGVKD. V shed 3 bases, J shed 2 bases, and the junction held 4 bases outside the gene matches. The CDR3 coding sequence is TGTGCCATCAGTGACCGGGACAGTACCTACGAGCAGTACTTC. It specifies CAISDRDSTYEQYF.